This record concerns one T cell receptor beta chain sequence. The antigen it binds to is not known. Base-call qualities are not available, and no considerably larger clone is one nucleotide away. The sample belongs to a study of shared clonotypes between healthy human individuals (dated by TCRdb to 2019 to 2021). A note on the overall study: A few men and two women, aged 18 to 49 years, made up the cohort. Leukapheresis yielded between about 0.94 and 8.9 billion PBMCs per donor. To estimate repertoire size and how much clonotypes are shared between individuals, the study performed deep sequencing of blood TCR repertoires from five healthy adults. Libraries were prepared and TCR repertoires were sequenced by different laboratories using diverse techniques, in order to increase sequencing depth and limit assay-specific biases. For each donor, CD4 naive and CD4 memory were each given three plates, CD8 naive was given two plates, and CD8 memory was given one plate. Summary of the overall study and its limitations: Incomplete sequencing was indicated by rarefaction of sorted-subset datasets, despite the large sequencing depth. Naive subsets generally had larger estimated clonotype richness than memory subsets. Because the study included only a small number of donors, the genetic and exposure-history diversity represented was limited. Based on pairwise subsampling, the degree of clonotype sharing among donors was expected to be affected by sequencing depth. Compared with non-shared clonotypes, clonotypes shared by all four sorted-subset donors had higher generation probabilities. Sampling was restricted to blood, and TCR repertoires in tissues likely differ from the TCR repertoires found in blood. Around 5.4% of naive CD4, 3% to 4% of naive CD8, around 2.3% of memory CD4, and about 0.4% of memory CD8 clonotypes were shared across a few donors.

The donors were healthy, HIV-negative adults with no recently reported acute infections or vaccinations. Only Caucasian adults living in Nashville, Tennessee, USA were represented among the donors. CD4+ T cells were enriched by magnetic negative selection, after which naive cells were positively selected on CD45RA and the negative fraction was taken as the memory subset. Blood was obtained by leukapheresis, after which PBMCs were separated by Ficoll-Histopaque density gradient centrifugation and cryopreserved in liquid nitrogen vapor phase. Purity and quantity of every magnetically sorted T cell population were checked by analytical flow cytometry. Genomic DNA was isolated from every sorted fraction and measured by UV absorbance on a Nanodrop 2000c. Using the deep immunoSEQ assay, multiplex PCR amplified TCR CDR3 regions from genomic DNA. Genomic DNA extracted from each cell subset was distributed evenly over all wells of several immunoSEQ 96-well plates, and each plate served as one replicate. Each replicate PCR for sorted subsets received about 210 ng genomic DNA, equal to roughly 30,000 T cell genomes. The purified libraries were quantified using a Qubit 3.0 fluorometer, sized with a Bioanalyzer 2100, and then quantified again using the KAPA Library Quantification kit. Every immunoSEQ 96-well plate was sequenced on a dedicated single-read 150-cycle Illumina NextSeq 550 flow cell. Regarding the original processing steps: Because only junctional sequences without quality scores were contained in the immunoSEQ output, filtering matching that applied to full-length reads could not be performed. To assign V/J genes and CDR3, sequences were annotated against IMGT germline references using PyIR, a Python wrapper for IgBLAST v1.9. Reads with weak V/J assignments (E-value above 1e-6), missing CDR3, stop codons, out-of-frame junctions, or ambiguous translated residues were removed. V3J clonotypes were defined by identical inferred V gene, J gene, and CDR3 amino acid sequence. To compute the percentage overlap between repertoires, the number of shared unique clonotypes was divided by the size of the smaller repertoire. Richness of each repertoire was evaluated using RTK rarefaction, the Chao1 estimator, and Recon v2.1 estimates of unobserved clonotypes. Generation probabilities were computed with OLGA for all TCRbeta clonotypes obtained by the gDNA method from a few donors. Here the immuneACCESS table is served through TCRdb, limited to in-frame sequences with V and J called. Missing clones are a known gap in these copies; in checked studies unresolved V genes cover under half, and the rest lacks a known reason. Clonal size and the V and J genes are those of that table, whereas D and trimming came from the DNA. In this sample the table shows around 2.3 million clones, approximately 96% of which occur a single time. In total, the top ten clones hold roughly 0.13% of the sample.

The junction shows trimming of 2 bases on V and 2 bases on J, and the gene matches do not reach 4 bases of it. The CDR3 goes from the cysteine to the phenylalanine over 16 residues. Here the CDR3 DNA is all that survives: 48 bases in frame from base 1. Reading the germline V gene gives CDR1 MGHRA and CDR2 YSYEKL. The chain employs TRBV4-1 and TRBJ2-3, with 10 central nucleotides matching TRBD2. What was sequenced was naive CD4+ T cells sorted from blood. The cell subset or site label here, explained by the study, means: CD45RA+ positively selected. The sequence was collected from a man aged 18 to 30 in good health. Here is the DNA: TGCGCCAGCAGCCAACCGGGACTAGCGCCCACAGATACGCAGTATTTT. Its translation reads: CASSQPGLAPTDTQYF.